These 23 T cell receptor beta chains were sequenced from one sample in a study of control samples from healthy donors and cancer patients. Measured with immunoSEQ multiplex PCR; TCRdb has only the in-frame clones, and not every one. The table includes fewer than 200,000 clones, roughly 95% detected once. Sequencing was performed on blood. Every receptor here comes from a woman aged 25 to 39 in good health.

In DNA form, the CDR3 reads TGTGCCTGGAGTGTACTCAGCTCTGGAAACACCATATATTTT. Amino acid sequence: CAWSVLSSGNTIYF. V and J are TRBV30 and TRBJ1-3; the D is unclear. CDR3 length: 14 residues. Germline CDR1 reads GTSNPN; CDR2 reads SVGIG (reference sequence). Trimming removed 0 bases from V and 0 bases from J, with 6 bases in between. Full variable domain (outside the CDR3, taken from reference TRBV30 and TRBJ1-3): SQTIHQWPATLVQPVGSPLSLECTVEGTSNPNLYWYRQAAGRGLQLLFYSVGIGQISSEVPQNLSASRPQDRQFILSSKKLLLSDSGFYLCAWSVLSSGNTIYFGEGSWLTVV.

V is TRBV5-1 and J is TRBJ2-4; TRBD2 might be the D (6 bases). The ends were cut back, 2 bases at V and 0 bases at J, with 9 bases in the middle. Germline CDR1 and CDR2: SGHRS and YFSETQ. The CDR3 contains 15 residues. DNA of the CDR3: TGCGCCAGCAGCTTCGTGGGGGGAGCCAAAAACATTCAGTACTTC. Translation gives CASSFVGGAKNIQYF.

This sequence joins TRBV28 and TRBJ1-2, with D maybe TRBD1 (5 bases). CDR1 is MDHEN and CDR2 is SYDVKM in the germline V gene. This CDR3 spans 16 amino acids. With 4 bases removed from V and 8 bases from J, the gap between germline ends came to 23 bases. The CDR3 DNA reads as TGTGCCAGCAGTTCCACCAAGGGGACCCGGAGCGGGGGCTACACCTTC. Its translation: CASSSTKGTRSGGYTF.

The J gene is TRBJ2-2, the V gene TRBV5-1; a possible D gene is TRBD2 (5 bases). The germline V gene has CDR1 SGHRS and CDR2 YFSETQ. The length of the CDR3 is 19 residues. V lost 0 bases and J lost 1, with 19 bases in between. The CDR3 loop is CASSLALGDSGKNTGELFF. The CDR3 region has the DNA TGCGCCAGCAGCTTGGCCCTGGGCGACTCGGGGAAGAACACCGGGGAGCTGTTTTTT.

The rearrangement links TRBV29-1 to TRBJ2-2, with TRBD1 matching over 7 bases. The V gene end was trimmed by 7 bases and the J gene end by 4 bases; junction bases not matched to a gene: 12. Per germline, CDR1 SQVTM and CDR2 ANQGSEA. The CDR3 extends over 15 amino acids. The CDR3 DNA reads TGCAGCGCTGCCTTCCAGGGGGATGGCACCGGGGAGCTGTTTTTT. It yields the protein CSAAFQGDGTGELFF.

This clone has a single count. V gene TRBV19 combines with J gene TRBJ1-2, with D possibly matching TRBD1 (6 bases). The length of the CDR3 is 13 residues. The germline gives CDR1 LNHDA, CDR2 SQIVND (reference sequence). The V and J ends lost 4 bases and 8 bases respectively, with 14 bases between them. The CDR3 here is CASSTSGERGYTF. CDR3 bases: TGTGCCAGTAGTACTTCAGGGGAACGGGGCTACACCTTC.

The chain carries TRBV10-1 and TRBJ2-3; either TRBD1 or TRBD2 may fit D (5 bases each). The CDR3 spans 13 residues. Trimming cost V 5 bases and J 3 bases, with 9 bases left between them. CDR1 is WNHNN, CDR2 SYGVQD, per germline (reference sequence). CDR3 amino acids: CASSRDATDTQYF. The CDR3 nucleotides read TGCGCCAGCAGTAGGGACGCGACAGATACGCAGTATTTT.

This clone was observed a single time. This sequence joins TRBV4-1 and TRBJ2-3, with D tentatively TRBD2 (5 bases). CDR1 is MGHRA, CDR2 YSYEKL, per germline. The ends were cut back, 1 base at V and 3 bases at J, with 8 bases in the middle. The CDR3 sequence is 14 residues long. The CDR3 protein is CASSQGTGTDTQYF. CDR3 coding DNA: TGCGCCAGCAGCCAAGGGACGGGGACAGATACGCAGTATTTT.

The chain joins TRBV14 to TRBJ2-3; a possible D gene is TRBD2 (5 bases). This CDR3 contains 18 residues. The V end was cut by 0 bases, the J end by 0 bases, with 16 bases between. Germline V lookup: CDR1 SGHDN, CDR2 FVKESK. CDR3 loop: CASSQDQMGATSTDTQYF. The CDR3 coding sequence is TGTGCCAGCAGCCAAGATCAGATGGGAGCCACTAGCACAGATACGCAGTATTTT.

The genes are TRBV6-1 and TRBJ1-6; D remains unclear. V shed 4 bases and J shed 4 bases, with 14 bases lying between them. The CDR3 covers 16 residues. Per germline, CDR1 MNHNS and CDR2 SASEGT. The CDR3 DNA reads as TGTGCCAGCAGTGCCCTTAATCCTTTATATAATTCACCCCTCCACTTT. Translated, it gives CASSALNPLYNSPLHF.

The chain recombines TRBV11-2 with TRBJ1-5; no clear D gene. Germline V gene data show CDR1 as SGHAT and CDR2 as FQNNGV. CDR3 length equals 14 residues. V was clipped by 2 bases and J by 6 bases, with 11 bases between them. The CDR3 reads CASSLFARSQPQHF. In DNA form, the CDR3 reads TGTGCCAGCAGCTTATTTGCCAGGAGTCAGCCCCAGCATTTT.

This sequence joins TRBV18 and TRBJ1-1; D not resolved. The CDR3 sequence is 14 residues long. Deletions cut 0 bases from V and 1 base from J, with 6 bases between. CDR1 KGHSH and CDR2 LQKENI come from the germline V gene. CDR3 residues: CASSPPLRNTEAFF. The CDR3 coding sequence is TGTGCCAGCTCACCACCGCTGAGGAACACTGAAGCTTTCTTT.

CDR3 bases: TGTGCCAGCAGCCGGGGGGGGACGGCAAACTATGGCTACACCTTC. Protein product: CASSRGGTANYGYTF. The chain is built from TRBV16 and TRBJ1-2; a possible D gene is TRBD1 (5 bases). The germline V gene has CDR1 KGHSY and CDR2 FQNENV. V was cut by 4 bases and J by 2 bases, with 14 bases left in between. The CDR3 is made up of 15 amino acids.

V is TRBV3-1 (or the pseudogene TRBV3-2) and J is TRBJ2-1, with 9 bases matching TRBD2. The length of the CDR3 is 17 residues. Germline CDR1 and CDR2: LGHDT and YNNKEL (reference sequence). With V trimmed by 0 bases and J by 8 bases, 11 bases remained unmatched. The CDR3 reads CASSQDSSGGNFDEQFF. The CDR3 DNA sequence: TGTGCCAGCAGCCAAGATTCGAGCGGGGGGAATTTCGATGAGCAGTTCTTC.

The chain combines TRBV5-4 with TRBJ2-3, with 15 bases aligning to TRBD2. Per the germline V gene, CDR1 is SGHNT and CDR2 is YYREEE (reference sequence). V gave up 3 bases and J gave up 8 bases; unmatched junction bases: 4. CDR3 size: 15 residues. The DNA of the CDR3 is TGTGCCAGCAGCTCACGGACTAGCGGGGGGGGTACGCAGTATTTT. The encoded protein is CASSSRTSGGGTQYF.

This clone was seen only once. The V gene is TRBV6-2 or TRBV6-3, the J gene TRBJ1-4, with TRBD1 matching 11 bases. CDR1 and CDR2 from the germline V gene are MNHEY and SVGEGT. V shed 2 bases and J 4 bases; nucleotides not matched to a gene: 3. This CDR3 contains 16 residues. The CDR3 DNA sequence: TGTGCCAGCAGTTACGGACAGGGGGCTTTTAATGAAAAACTGTTTTTT. Its protein product is CASSYGQGAFNEKLFF.

This chain connects TRBV6-1 to TRBJ2-1; no clear D gene. The germline V gene has CDR1 MNHNS and CDR2 SASEGT. This CDR3 contains 16 residues. With 2 bases removed from V and 0 bases from J, the gap between germline ends came to 11 bases. The CDR3 sequence is CASSEWTVSSYNEQFF. CDR3 DNA: TGTGCCAGCAGTGAATGGACGGTAAGCTCCTACAATGAGCAGTTCTTC.

A note on this clone: A junction boundary mismatches the germline segment, possibly from a read error. The chain employs TRBV2 and TRBJ1-3, with unresolved D. Germline V gene sequence: CDR1 SNHLY, CDR2 FYNNEI. This CDR3 comprises 13 residues. Here the CDR3 reads CARRHSIGNTIYF. The CDR3 coding sequence is TGTGCCCGCAGACATTCAATTGGAAACACCATATATTTT. The full variable domain, rest sourced from reference TRBV2 and TRBJ1-3, is EPEVTQTPSHQVTQMGQEVILRCVPISNHLYFYWYRQILGQKVEFLVSFYNNEISEKSEIFDDQFSVERPDGSNFTLKIRSTKLEDSAMYFCARRHSIGNTIYFGEGSWLTVV.

The chain uses TRBV28 and TRBJ2-7, with TRBD2 matching over 12 bases. Germline CDR1 reads MDHEN; CDR2 reads SYDVKM. V trimming: 4 bases; J trimming: 2 bases; junction bases outside the gene matches: 3. The CDR3 is 15 residues long. Here the CDR3 reads CASSSTSGGTYEQYF. CDR3 coding DNA: TGTGCCAGCAGTTCCACTAGCGGGGGGACCTACGAGCAGTACTTC.

The chain joins TRBV19 to TRBJ2-1; 9 bases map to TRBD2. Looked up from germline, CDR1 is LNHDA and CDR2 is SQIVND (reference sequence). This CDR3 spans 15 amino acids. J gave up 7 bases and V 5 bases, and 9 bases lay outside the gene matches. CDR3 sequence: CASSLIAGASNEQFF. The CDR3, as DNA: TGTGCCAGTAGTCTAATAGCGGGAGCGTCTAATGAGCAGTTCTTC. The full variable domain, its missing parts supplied by reference TRBV19 and TRBJ2-1, is DGGITQSPKYLFRKEGQNVTLSCEQNLNHDAMYWYRQDPGQGLRLIYYSQIVNDFQKGDIAEGYSVSREKKESFPLTVTSAQKNPTAFYLCASSLIAGASNEQFFGPGTRLTVL.

This chain connects TRBV19 to TRBJ2-1; 9 bases are a match to TRBD1. Germline lookup yields CDR1 LNHDA and CDR2 SQIVND (reference sequence). Trimming cost V 4 bases and J 0 bases; bases outside gene matches: 13. CDR3 size: 19 residues. The CDR3 sequence: CASSTAPQGALASYNEQFF. The CDR3 nucleotides are TGTGCCAGTAGTACCGCCCCACAGGGGGCACTCGCCTCCTACAATGAGCAGTTCTTC.

The V call is TRBV30, the J call TRBJ1-1; D is unclear. The CDR3 is made up of 13 amino acids. Germline V gene lookup returns CDR1 GTSNPN and CDR2 SVGIG (reference sequence). Trimming cost V 3 bases and J 4 bases, with 12 bases left between them. DNA of the CDR3: TGTGCCTGGAGGCCCACCGAATTCACTGAAGCTTTCTTT. This translates into CAWRPTEFTEAFF.

CDR3 DNA: TGCGCCAGCAGCTCCAACAGGGTTGACTTTGGCTACACCTTC. It codes for CASSSNRVDFGYTF. The chain recombines TRBV5-1 with TRBJ1-2; maybe TRBD1 (6 bases). The CDR3 is made up of 14 amino acids. V was cut by 3 bases and J by 7 bases, with 16 bases left in between. Germline V lookup: CDR1 SGHRS, CDR2 YFSETQ.